The 18 T cell receptor beta chains listed next were all sequenced from one sample in a study of cytomegalovirus exposure and HLA in healthy donors. With 60 Vbeta and 13 Jbeta primers, the PCR was carried out. Generated by immunoSEQ multiplex PCR, the TCRdb table keeps only in-frame clones and is missing some. The sample includes some 200,000 clones, 70% to 85% of them seen just once. The sample taken for sequencing was PBMCs. The receptors were gathered from a boy between 2 and 10 years old in good health and CMV-seronegative.

This clone was seen a handful of times. One end of the junction does not line up with germline, which may come from a read error. This chain uses TRBV7-9 with TRBJ2-7, with 7 bases fitting TRBD1. CDR1 and CDR2 (germline): SEHNR, FQNEAQ (reference sequence). The CDR3 contains 15 residues. CDR3 residues: CSSSPKADRVYEQYF. Written as DNA, the CDR3 is TGTTCCAGCAGCCCAAAAGCCGACAGGGTGTACGAGCAGTACTTC.

This clone was recorded only once. V is TRBV30 and J is TRBJ1-5; no definite D call. With 8 bases removed from V and 9 bases from J, the gap between germline ends came to 26 bases. The CDR3 totals 15 residues. The germline CDR1 and CDR2 sequences are GTSNPN and SVGIG (reference sequence). The CDR3 here is CAAKTHLVSYRPQHF. In DNA, the CDR3 is TGTGCCGCCAAGACCCACCTAGTTTCATACCGGCCCCAGCATTTT.

J is TRBJ1-1 and V is TRBV2; D gene ambiguous. Germline assignment: CDR1 SNHLY and CDR2 FYNNEI. The CDR3 has 13 residues. The V end lost 6 bases, the J end lost 0 bases, and 8 bases lay between the germline ends. DNA of the CDR3: TGTGCCAGCAGGACATCCATGAACACTGAAGCTTTCTTT. Translation: CASRTSMNTEAFF.

Notes on this clone: Compared with germline, one end of the junction differs, possibly owing to a read error. The chain carries TRBV4-3 and TRBJ1-1; 9 bases fit TRBD1. This CDR3 has 17 residues. CDR1 and CDR2 from the germline V gene are LGHNA and YSLEER. The CDR3 here is CASSPTPPGTGNPEAFF. The CDR3 coding sequence is TGCGCCAGCAGCCCGACCCCGCCGGGGACAGGGAACCCTGAAGCTTTCTTT.

The chain carries TRBV11-3 and TRBJ1-1; the match to TRBD1 covers 8 bases. The CDR3 extends over 14 amino acids. J gave up 0 bases and V 5 bases, and 2 bases lay outside the gene matches. Per germline, CDR1 SGHNT and CDR2 YENEEA. CDR3 nucleotides: TGTGCCAGCAGCCCGACAGGGGTGAACACTGAAGCTTTCTTT. It specifies CASSPTGVNTEAFF.

The rearrangement joins TRBV5-5 to TRBJ1-4, with a weak D call TRBD1 (6 bases). The germline CDR1 and CDR2 sequences are SGHKS and YYEKEE (reference sequence). V lost 4 bases and J 8 bases, leaving 15 bases between the germline ends. The CDR3 loop spans 14 amino acids. The CDR3 DNA follows: TGTGCCAGCAGCCGGACAGACGTTTGGGAAAAACTGTTTTTT. Its translation: CASSRTDVWEKLFF.

The chain recombines TRBV7-2 with TRBJ1-2; D is unresolved. The CDR3 runs to 14 residues. Germline V lookup: CDR1 SGHTA, CDR2 FQGNSA. V was clipped by 1 base and J by 4 bases, with 10 bases between them. CDR3 region: CASSLVEGSYGYTF. DNA for the CDR3: TGTGCCAGCAGCTTAGTCGAGGGTTCCTATGGCTACACCTTC. Drawing the rest from reference TRBV7-2 and TRBJ1-2, the complete variable domain is GAGVSQSPSNKVTEKGKDVELRCDPISGHTALYWYRQSLGQGLEFLIYFQGNSAPDKSGLPSDRFSAERTGGSVSTLTIQRTQQEDSAVYLCASSLVEGSYGYTFGSGTRLTVV.

V and J are TRBV10-3 and TRBJ2-6, with 9 bases fitting TRBD1. V trimming: 8 bases; J trimming: 3 bases; junction bases outside the gene matches: 8. In germline, CDR1 is ENHRY, CDR2 SYGVKD. CDR3 length: 16 residues. The CDR3 DNA sequence: TGTGCCATCGAGGGACAGGGATCTAATGGGGCCAACGTCCTGACTTTC. It is translated as CAIEGQGSNGANVLTF.

A single count supports this clone. The chain combines TRBV7-9 with TRBJ1-2; 9 nucleotides line up with TRBD1. CDR1 and CDR2 (germline): SEHNR, FQNEAQ (reference sequence). This CDR3 is built from 13 residues. The junction had 6 bases not matched to a gene; V was cut back by 5 bases and J by 8 bases. CDR3: CASSRTGEEGYTF. The CDR3 nucleotides read TGTGCCAGCAGCCGGACAGGGGAAGAAGGCTACACCTTC.

The chain links TRBV7-9 to TRBJ2-1; TRBD2 agrees at 12 bases. This CDR3 spans 17 amino acids. V dropped 5 bases and J dropped 5; count of bases not matched to a gene: 10. Germline CDR1 and CDR2: SEHNR and FQNEAQ (reference sequence). The CDR3 is CASSPRLAGEPNNEQFF. The CDR3 nucleotides read TGTGCCAGCAGCCCTCGACTAGCGGGGGAGCCCAACAATGAGCAGTTCTTC.

In its sample, this clone was seen once. This chain uses TRBV9 with TRBJ2-3, with 11 bases matching TRBD2. Losses at the gene ends were 0 bases for V and 2 bases for J; bases not matched to a gene: 2. The CDR3 runs to 16 residues. Germline CDR1 SGDLS, CDR2 YYNGEE. CDR3 in DNA: TGTGCCAGCAGCGTAGGACTAGCGGGGTTCACAGATACGCAGTATTTT. As protein: CASSVGLAGFTDTQYF.

This rearrangement joins TRBV10-3 to TRBJ2-1, with TRBD2 identical over 8 bases. Germline lookup yields CDR1 ENHRY and CDR2 SYGVKD. The CDR3 extends over 15 amino acids. Losses at the gene ends were 9 bases for V and 4 bases for J; bases not matched to a gene: 11. Here the CDR3 DNA reads TGTGCCATTGCGGGGGGCGAGGGCGCGTACAATGAGCAGTTCTTC. This encodes CAIAGGEGAYNEQFF.

V and J are TRBV27 and TRBJ1-1; D perhaps matches TRBD1 (5 bases). Germline V gene data show CDR1 as MNHEY and CDR2 as SMNVEV (reference sequence). V dropped 6 bases and J dropped 1 base, with 12 bases sitting between them. This CDR3 has 14 amino acids. The CDR3 DNA follows: TGTGCCAGCAGGCTCGGGGGGGGGAACACTGAAGCTTTCTTT. Its translation is CASRLGGGNTEAFF.

This clone appeared a few times. The chain carries TRBV7-9 and TRBJ1-3; 7 nucleotides line up with TRBD1. Germline trimming cut 4 bases from V and 4 bases from J; bases unmatched to any gene: 13. The CDR3 has 17 amino acids. Germline CDR1 and CDR2: SEHNR and FQNEAQ (reference sequence). The CDR3, as DNA: TGTGCCAGCAGCTCCTGGGTTGGGACAGCTCCGGGAAACACCATATATTTT. It codes for CASSSWVGTAPGNTIYF.

The chain combines TRBV7-9 with TRBJ1-4; D call uncertain. Germline CDR1 reads SEHNR; CDR2 reads FQNEAQ (reference sequence). The CDR3 has 13 amino acids. Between the trimmed V and J ends, which lost 5 bases and 8 bases, there was a span of 12 bases. CDR3 in amino acids: CASSLRNQEKLFF. For the CDR3, the DNA is TGTGCCAGCAGCCTCCGCAACCAGGAAAAACTGTTTTTT.

The rearrangement uses TRBV18 and TRBJ2-1; maybe TRBD1 (6 bases). Germline V lookup: CDR1 KGHSH, CDR2 LQKENI. The V end lost 8 bases, the J end lost 1 base, and 12 bases lay between the germline ends. This CDR3 has 14 residues. The CDR3 DNA follows: TGTGCCAGCCGACGGACAGCTTCCTACAATGAGCAGTTCTTC. Residues: CASRRTASYNEQFF.

This sequence joins TRBV6-1 and TRBJ1-3; 7 nucleotides align to TRBD1. The junction had 5 bases not matched to a gene; V was cut back by 3 bases and J by 0 bases. This CDR3 is 16 amino acids long. Germline CDR1 reads MNHNS; CDR2 reads SASEGT. The CDR3 reads CASSDPRDSSGNTIYF. Written as DNA, the CDR3 is TGTGCCAGCAGTGACCCTCGGGACAGCTCTGGAAACACCATATATTTT.

This clone has more than one count but fewer than ten. The rearrangement links TRBV6-6 to TRBJ1-6, with D unclear. CDR1 is MNHNY and CDR2 is SVGAGI in the germline V gene (reference sequence). The V end lost 2 bases, the J end lost 0 bases, and 5 bases lay between the germline ends. The CDR3 covers 15 residues. The CDR3 region is CASSYESSYNSPLHF. DNA of the CDR3: TGTGCCAGCAGTTACGAGAGCTCCTATAATTCACCCCTCCACTTT.